These 25 T cell receptor beta chains were all obtained from the same sample, sequenced in a study of blood T cell repertoires in COVID-19. Only in-frame clones appear in the TCRdb table, and some are missing; sequencing was by immunoSEQ multiplex PCR. Altogether approximately 63,000 clones are present, about three quarters being singletons, with the ten largest covering about 50%. The specimen was peripheral blood. The receptors derive from a woman at least 80 years old with acute or convalescent COVID-19.

This clone was picked up one time. V usage is TRBV2 and J usage is TRBJ2-3; D gene unclear. Trimming left V 5 bases short and J 2 bases short, with 8 bases between. This CDR3 contains 13 residues. The V gene's germline CDR1 is SNHLY and CDR2 FYNNEI. The CDR3 nucleotides are TGTGCCAGCAGTCTGGCGGTCACAGATACGCAGTATTTT. It encodes CASSLAVTDTQYF. Variable domain in full (rest from reference TRBV2 and TRBJ2-3): EPEVTQTPSHQVTQMGQEVILRCVPISNHLYFYWYRQILGQKVEFLVSFYNNEISEKSEIFDDQFSVERPDGSNFTLKIRSTKLEDSAMYFCASSLAVTDTQYFGPGTRLTVL.

This clone was found a few times. V gene TRBV7-2 combines with J gene TRBJ2-3; D unresolved. This CDR3 region has 13 residues. Looked up from germline, CDR1 is SGHTA and CDR2 is FQGNSA. Deletions cut 3 bases from V and 2 bases from J, with 6 bases between. The CDR3 coding sequence is TGTGCCAGCAGCTTTCCCAACACAGATACGCAGTATTTT. It translates to CASSFPNTDTQYF.

The gene calls are TRBV19 and TRBJ2-5; no definite D call. CDR1 LNHDA and CDR2 SQIVND come from the germline V gene (reference sequence). The CDR3 covers 13 residues. Trimming removed 1 base at V and 5 bases at J, with 8 bases between. CDR3 coding DNA: TGTGCCAGTAGTATAGGGCTAGTTGAGACCCAGTACTTC. Its translation is CASSIGLVETQYF.

The genes are TRBV5-6 and TRBJ1-1; D might be TRBD1 (5 bases). This CDR3 has 15 amino acids. CDR1 is SGHDT, CDR2 YYEEEE, per germline. V gave up 2 bases and J gave up 1 base, with 12 bases separating them. CDR3 bases: TGTGCCAGCAGCTTTTACGACAGCTCGAACACTGAAGCTTTCTTT. This translates into CASSFYDSSNTEAFF.

V usage is TRBV6-5 and J usage is TRBJ2-7, with 11 bases that match TRBD2. Unmatched junction bases numbered 6, after V lost 6 bases and J lost 5 bases. CDR3 length: 14 amino acids. Germline loops: CDR1 MNHEY, CDR2 SVGAGI. CDR3: CASRFSGRDHEQYF. The CDR3 nucleotides read TGTGCCAGCAGATTTAGCGGGAGGGATCACGAGCAGTACTTC.

The V gene is TRBV5-1, the J gene TRBJ2-7, with D possibly TRBD2 on 5 matching bases. The CDR3 spans 14 residues. The germline V gene encodes CDR1 SGHRS and CDR2 YFSETQ. Between the trimmed V and J ends, which lost 0 bases and 6 bases, there was a span of 13 bases. The CDR3 nucleotides are TGCGCCAGCAGCTTGGCCCGGGGTTCAGGCGAGCAGTACTTC. As protein: CASSLARGSGEQYF. Combining the CDR3 with reference TRBV5-1 and TRBJ2-7 gives the whole variable domain KAGVTQTPRYLIKTRGQQVTLSCSPISGHRSVSWYQQTPGQGLQFLFEYFSETQRNKGNFPGRFSGRQFSNSRSEMNVSTLELGDSALYLCASSLARGSGEQYFGPGTRLTVT.

The chain recombines TRBV27 with TRBJ2-7, with D tentatively TRBD1 (7 bases). Trimming stripped 6 bases from V and 6 bases from J, with 12 bases between. Germline lookup yields CDR1 MNHEY and CDR2 SMNVEV (reference sequence). This CDR3 contains 12 residues. The CDR3 coding sequence is TGTGCCAGCAGCCTCCAGGGGGGCGAGCAGTACTTC. Residues: CASSLQGGEQYF.

This sequence joins TRBV24-1 and TRBJ2-3; 7 nucleotides agree with TRBD1. J gave up 1 base and V 1 base, and 1 base lay outside the gene matches. The CDR3 is 15 amino acids. The germline CDR1 and CDR2 sequences are KGHDR and SFDVKD. The CDR3 nucleotides are TGTGCCACCAGTGATTTCGGACAGGGCACAGATACGCAGTATTTT. Protein sequence: CATSDFGQGTDTQYF.

This chain joins TRBV2 and TRBJ2-2; tentatively, D is TRBD2 (5 bases). The germline V gene encodes CDR1 SNHLY and CDR2 FYNNEI. V was clipped by 3 bases and J by 2 bases, with 10 bases between them. The CDR3 length is 15 residues. The CDR3, as DNA: TGTGCCAGCAGTGAGCTAGCTGCCAACACCGGGGAGCTGTTTTTT. Protein: CASSELAANTGELFF. The full variable domain, completed using reference TRBV2 and TRBJ2-2, is EPEVTQTPSHQVTQMGQEVILRCVPISNHLYFYWYRQILGQKVEFLVSFYNNEISEKSEIFDDQFSVERPDGSNFTLKIRSTKLEDSAMYFCASSELAANTGELFFGEGSRLTVL.

In this sample, this clone turned up once. CDR3 in DNA: TGCGCCAGCCTGGCGGGCGGTCTAACGGACGGTGAGCAGTTCTTC. It codes for CASLAGGLTDGEQFF. The chain joins TRBV10-2 to TRBJ2-1; D perhaps matches TRBD2 (5 bases). V dropped 8 bases and J dropped 9 bases, with 23 bases sitting between them. The germline CDR1 and CDR2 sequences are WSHSY and SAAADI. The CDR3 sequence is 15 residues long.

This clone has just one count. This rearrangement joins TRBV7-8 to TRBJ1-1; D may be TRBD1 (5 bases). The CDR3 has 12 amino acids. Germline lookup yields CDR1 SGHVS and CDR2 FQNEAQ. V was trimmed by 4 bases and J by 8 bases, leaving 11 bases between them. DNA for the CDR3: TGTGCCAGCAGCTCTTACCAGGGAGAAGCTTTCTTT. It codes for CASSSYQGEAFF. The variable domain in full, completed from reference TRBV7-8 and TRBJ1-1, reads GAGVSQSPRYKVAKRGQDVALRCDPISGHVSLFWYQQALGQGPEFLTYFQNEAQLDKSGLPSDRFFAERPEGSVSTLKIQRTQQEDSAVYLCASSSYQGEAFFGQGTRLTVV.

The chain combines TRBV28 with TRBJ1-2, with D maybe TRBD1 (5 bases). V was pared by 8 bases and J by 6 bases, with 16 bases between. The CDR3 runs to 13 residues. Germline CDR1 reads MDHEN; CDR2 reads SYDVKM. CDR3 amino acids: CASQEGRFNGYTF. For the CDR3, the DNA is TGTGCCAGCCAGGAGGGGCGATTCAATGGCTACACCTTC.

This chain connects TRBV7-3 to TRBJ2-3; TRBD2 aligns across 10 bases. This CDR3 is 18 amino acids long. CDR1 and CDR2 (germline): SGHTA, FQGTGA. With V trimmed by 0 bases and J by 2 bases, 8 bases remained unmatched. In DNA form, the CDR3 reads TGTGCCAGCAGCTTAACGGGAAGGAGCGGGAGGGCCACAGATACGCAGTATTTT. As protein: CASSLTGRSGRATDTQYF.

The chain carries TRBV2 and TRBJ2-6; the match to TRBD2 covers 10 bases. The junction had 6 bases not matched to a gene; V was cut back by 8 bases and J by 2 bases. Germline V gives CDR1 SNHLY, CDR2 FYNNEI. The CDR3 is 16 amino acids. DNA for the CDR3: TGTGCCAGCTCTAGCGGGAGCCTCCCTGGGGCCAACGTCCTGACTTTC. This sequence encodes CASSSGSLPGANVLTF. Together with reference TRBV2 and TRBJ2-6, the CDR3 gives the full variable domain: EPEVTQTPSHQVTQMGQEVILRCVPISNHLYFYWYRQILGQKVEFLVSFYNNEISEKSEIFDDQFSVERPDGSNFTLKIRSTKLEDSAMYFCASSSGSLPGANVLTFGAGSRLTVL.

The chain is built from TRBV29-1 and TRBJ2-7, with TRBD2 identical over 11 bases. CDR3 length equals 14 residues. Germline assignment: CDR1 SQVTM and CDR2 ANQGSEA. The V segment lost 4 bases and the J segment 2 bases; nucleotides outside the gene matches: 4. CDR3 loop: CSVGGTSGPYEQYF. Written as DNA, the CDR3 is TGCAGCGTTGGGGGGACTAGCGGTCCCTACGAGCAGTACTTC.

The chain carries TRBV7-3 and TRBJ1-3; TRBD1 agrees at 7 bases. The CDR3 spans 14 residues. The ends lost 3 bases at V and 8 bases at J; junction bases unmatched: 7. Germline V lookup: CDR1 SGHTA, CDR2 FQGTGA. The CDR3 protein is CASSLTGNGDTIYF. DNA for the CDR3: TGTGCCAGCAGCTTGACAGGGAATGGGGACACCATATATTTT.

The V call is TRBV5-1, the J call TRBJ2-7, with TRBD1 identical over 7 bases. Germline assignment: CDR1 SGHRS and CDR2 YFSETQ. The CDR3 is made up of 15 amino acids. V lost 4 bases to trimming and J lost 11 bases; unmatched junction nucleotides: 18. The DNA for the CDR3 is TGCGCCAGCAGCATCGATCCGGGACAGCCCACGGCCGAGTACTTC. This encodes CASSIDPGQPTAEYF. Full variable domain (missing parts from reference TRBV5-1 and TRBJ2-7): KAGVTQTPRYLIKTRGQQVTLSCSPISGHRSVSWYQQTPGQGLQFLFEYFSETQRNKGNFPGRFSGRQFSNSRSEMNVSTLELGDSALYLCASSIDPGQPTAEYFGPGTRLTVT.

The V and J genes are TRBV6-2 or TRBV6-3 and TRBJ2-7, with a tentative D call TRBD2 (5 bases). V shed 6 bases and J shed 8 bases, with 20 bases lying between them. CDR1 MNHEY and CDR2 SVGEGT come from the germline V gene. The CDR3 is 14 amino acids. The CDR3 nucleotides read TGTGCCAGCAGCTCCAGCGCGGAGGCTAGGAAGCAGTACTTC. It is translated as CASSSSAEARKQYF.

The J gene is TRBJ2-4, the V gene TRBV6-1; D is undetermined. This CDR3 spans 16 amino acids. Trimming stripped 0 bases from V and 3 bases from J, with 12 bases between. CDR1 MNHNS and CDR2 SASEGT come from the germline V gene. The CDR3 DNA follows: TGTGCCAGCAGTGAAGCGGGTTTCGGAGTCAAAAACATTCAGTACTTC. Protein product: CASSEAGFGVKNIQYF.

The gene calls are TRBV11-2 and TRBJ2-1; D perhaps matches TRBD2 (5 bases). V shed 6 bases and J shed 0 bases, with 15 bases lying between them. Germline V gene lookup returns CDR1 SGHAT and CDR2 FQNNGV. The CDR3 has 16 amino acids. CDR3 DNA: TGTGCCAGCAGACCGGGCGGGCCTAGCTCCTACAATGAGCAGTTCTTC. It specifies CASRPGGPSSYNEQFF.

This sequence joins TRBV7-2 and TRBJ1-2, with 8 bases identical to TRBD1. V was clipped by 4 bases and J by 6 bases; unmatched bases: 7. Germline V gives CDR1 SGHTA, CDR2 FQGNSA. The CDR3 has 14 amino acids. CDR3 bases: TGTGCCAGCAGCTCTAAGACAGGGGTAAATGGCTACACCTTC. Amino acid sequence: CASSSKTGVNGYTF.

The chain recombines TRBV4-1 with TRBJ2-7, with a weak D call TRBD2 (5 bases). Germline loops: CDR1 MGHRA, CDR2 YSYEKL. Trimming took 0 bases from V and 3 from J, leaving 9 bases between them. CDR3 length equals 14 residues. The CDR3 DNA is TGCGCCAGCAGCCAAGATGGCGGAGGCTACGAGCAGTACTTC. The encoded protein is CASSQDGGGYEQYF.

This sequence joins TRBV7-3 and TRBJ2-1; TRBD2 might be the D (6 bases). V was clipped by 1 base and J by 2 bases, with 9 bases between them. Per germline, CDR1 SGHTA and CDR2 FQGTGA. The CDR3 runs to 15 residues. The CDR3 DNA sequence: TGTGCCAGCAGCTTAATGGGGGGACCCTACAATGAGCAGTTCTTC. Translated: CASSLMGGPYNEQFF.

This clone was picked up one time. The chain joins TRBV5-1 to TRBJ2-1; 13 nucleotides agree with TRBD2. Germline V gene data show CDR1 as SGHRS and CDR2 as YFSETQ. The CDR3 has 16 amino acids. V gave up 4 bases and J gave up 3 bases; unmatched junction bases: 4. The CDR3 nucleotides are TGCGCCAGCAGCCCCGGGACTAGCGGGAACTACAATGAGCAGTTCTTC. Protein sequence: CASSPGTSGNYNEQFF.

The chain uses TRBV29-1 and TRBJ1-5, with 7 bases fitting TRBD1. Germline CDR1 and CDR2: SQVTM and ANQGSEA. With 6 bases clipped from V and 4 bases from J, the junction kept 9 bases outside the gene matches. CDR3 size: 14 residues. The CDR3: CSVRVGTANQPQHF. CDR3 DNA: TGCAGCGTGCGGGTCGGGACAGCAAATCAGCCCCAGCATTTT.